The 25 T cell receptor beta chains below were found in one sample sequenced in a study of graft-versus-host responses after intestinal transplantation. No antigen has been identified for these receptors. TCRdb's copy holds only in-frame clones and misses some; the assay was immunoSEQ multiplex PCR. The table records approximately 120,000 clones, more than 90% of them present only once. Sequenced material: unstimulated CD4+ T cells sorted from spleen or lymph node cells, taken before intestinal transplant. These receptors all stem from a human donor who received an intestinal transplant.

The chain employs TRBV7-6 and TRBJ1-3, with unresolved D. Germline V gene sequence: CDR1 SGHVS, CDR2 FNYEAQ. The V and J ends lost 8 bases and 5 bases respectively, with 13 bases between them. The CDR3 is made up of 13 amino acids. The CDR3 protein is CASGPALRNTIYF. The CDR3 DNA follows: TGTGCCAGCGGACCTGCCTTGAGAAACACCATATATTTT.

The V gene is TRBV7-2, the J gene TRBJ2-3; D ambiguous. V lost 5 bases and J 6 bases, leaving 15 bases between the germline ends. The V gene's germline CDR1 is SGHTA and CDR2 FQGNSA. The length of the CDR3 is 14 residues. In nucleotides, the CDR3 is TGTGCCAGCAGCCCGTGGGCAAGCCGTGATACGCAGTATTTT. It translates to CASSPWASRDTQYF.

The chain joins TRBV13 to TRBJ1-4, with TRBD1 as a possible D gene (5 bases). This CDR3 is 14 amino acids long. Germline-derived CDR1 and CDR2 are PRHDT and FYEKMQ (reference sequence). Trimming left V 5 bases short and J 6 bases short, with 13 bases between. CDR3 bases: TGTGCCAGCAGCAGAAGTTGGGGGGATGAAAAACTGTTTTTT. The encoded protein is CASSRSWGDEKLFF. Complete variable domain (other parts from reference TRBV13 and TRBJ1-4): AAGVIQSPRHLIKEKRETATLKCYPIPRHDTVYWYQQGPGQDPQFLISFYEKMQSDKGSIPDRFSAQQFSDYHSELNMSSLELGDSALYFCASSRSWGDEKLFFGSGTQLSVL.

This chain uses TRBV5-4 with TRBJ2-1; TRBD2 agrees at 7 bases. The germline V gene encodes CDR1 SGHNT and CDR2 YYREEE (reference sequence). The length of the CDR3 is 18 residues. The V and J ends lost 2 bases and 3 bases, in that order; junction bases with no gene match: 14. The CDR3 bases are TGTGCCAGCAGCTTTAGTAGGATGAGCGGGGATTTCTACAATGAGCAGTTCTTC. It translates to CASSFSRMSGDFYNEQFF.

The chain couples TRBV5-1 to TRBJ1-2; a possible D gene is TRBD1 (5 bases). There are 13 residues in the CDR3. The V gene's germline CDR1 is SGHRS and CDR2 YFSETQ. The V end was cut by 1 base, the J end by 8 bases, with 12 bases between. CDR3: CASSLFVGGGYTF. CDR3 coding DNA: TGCGCCAGCAGCTTGTTTGTCGGGGGAGGCTACACCTTC.

The chain is built from TRBV6-1 and TRBJ1-5; D is ambiguous. The CDR3 length is 12 residues. Trimming shortened V by 4 bases and J by 6 bases, and 7 bases separated the two germline ends. Germline V gene data show CDR1 as MNHNS and CDR2 as SASEGT. This CDR3 reads CASSVSGQPQHF. In nucleotides, the CDR3 is TGTGCCAGCAGTGTCTCGGGTCAGCCCCAGCATTTT.

This sequence joins TRBV10-3 and TRBJ2-7; 7 positions match TRBD2. The CDR3 runs 15 residues. The V gene's germline CDR1 is ENHRY and CDR2 SYGVKD. Trimming at V came to 0 bases and at J to 5 bases, leaving 7 bases not matched to a gene. The CDR3 spells CAISESGLVLNEQYF. CDR3 nucleotide sequence: TGTGCCATCAGTGAGTCCGGACTAGTGTTGAACGAGCAGTACTTC.

The chain uses TRBV6-5 and TRBJ2-1, with D tentatively TRBD2 (5 bases). Germline assignment: CDR1 MNHEY and CDR2 SVGAGI. The CDR3 is made up of 13 amino acids. The V end lost 6 bases, the J end lost 9 bases, and 15 bases lay between the germline ends. As DNA, the CDR3 is TGTGCCAGCAGCCCGGGGTACAATGGTGAGCAGTTCTTC. It specifies CASSPGYNGEQFF.

The V call is TRBV2, the J call TRBJ1-3; no clear D. Germline V gene sequence: CDR1 SNHLY, CDR2 FYNNEI. The CDR3 has 11 amino acids. V was pared by 9 bases and J by 4 bases, with 7 bases between. CDR3 sequence: CARRVGNTIYF. The CDR3 DNA reads TGTGCCAGGAGGGTCGGAAACACCATATATTTT.

This sequence joins TRBV10-1 and TRBJ2-2, with a tentative D call TRBD2 (7 bases). V lost 6 bases and J 0 bases, leaving 8 bases between the germline ends. CDR1 and CDR2 (germline): WNHNN, SYGVQD (reference sequence). The CDR3 length is 14 residues. CDR3 bases: TGCGCCAGCAGCGGGGGGCCGAACACCGGGGAGCTGTTTTTT. It translates to CASSGGPNTGELFF.

The genes are TRBV20-1 and TRBJ2-4; D is unresolved. The V gene lost 6 bases and the J gene lost 7 bases, with 10 bases spanning the gap. The CDR3 loop spans 11 amino acids. Germline V gives CDR1 DFQATT, CDR2 SNEGSKA (reference sequence). The CDR3 reads CSAGRVNIQYF. For the CDR3, the DNA is TGCAGTGCCGGACGCGTGAACATTCAGTACTTC.

The rearrangement uses TRBV9 and TRBJ2-1; TRBD2 matches 11 bases. This CDR3 region has 15 residues. The V and J ends lost 3 bases and 4 bases, in that order; junction bases with no gene match: 3. Per the germline V gene, CDR1 is SGDLS and CDR2 is YYNGEE. The CDR3 DNA sequence: TGTGCCAGCAGCGCTAGCGGGGGGCATTACAATGAGCAGTTCTTC. As protein: CASSASGGHYNEQFF.

Concerning this clone: Other nucleotide sequences from this sample produce the same CDR3. The chain carries TRBV5-1 and TRBJ1-1, with D perhaps TRBD1 (5 bases). Deletions cut 4 bases from V and 1 base from J, with 8 bases between. The V gene's germline CDR1 is SGHRS and CDR2 YFSETQ. This CDR3 is built from 13 residues. CDR3: CASSPGQNTEAFF. The CDR3 DNA sequence: TGCGCCAGCAGCCCCGGACAGAACACTGAAGCTTTCTTT. Supplemented by reference TRBV5-1 and TRBJ1-1, the full variable domain reads KAGVTQTPRYLIKTRGQQVTLSCSPISGHRSVSWYQQTPGQGLQFLFEYFSETQRNKGNFPGRFSGRQFSNSRSEMNVSTLELGDSALYLCASSPGQNTEAFFGQGTRLTVV.

The chain has TRBV9 and TRBJ2-3; possible D gene TRBD2, 6 bases. This CDR3 is 16 amino acids long. CDR1 and CDR2 from the germline V gene are SGDLS and YYNGEE. V was clipped by 0 bases and J by 1 base, with 12 bases between them. CDR3 amino acids: CASSVGNGGRTDTQYF. The CDR3 nucleotides are TGTGCCAGCAGCGTAGGTAACGGGGGACGCACAGATACGCAGTATTTT. Looking up the rest from reference TRBV9 and TRBJ2-3 gives the full variable domain: DSGVTQTPKHLITATGQRVTLRCSPRSGDLSVYWYQQSLDQGLQFLIQYYNGEERAKGNILERFSAQQFPDLHSELNLSSLELGDSALYFCASSVGNGGRTDTQYFGPGTRLTVL.

This rearrangement joins TRBV5-6 to TRBJ2-7, with D maybe TRBD1 (5 bases). With 3 bases removed from V and 4 bases from J, the gap between germline ends came to 14 bases. The CDR3 runs to 14 residues. The germline V gene encodes CDR1 SGHDT and CDR2 YYEEEE. CDR3 residues: CASSWGPRGYEQYF. The CDR3 DNA reads as TGTGCCAGCAGCTGGGGCCCCCGTGGGTACGAGCAGTACTTC.

This rearrangement joins TRBV4-1 to TRBJ2-7, with D possibly being TRBD1 (6 bases). CDR1 and CDR2 (germline): MGHRA, YSYEKL. The CDR3 spans 14 residues. Between the trimmed V and J ends, which lost 1 base and 3 bases, there was a span of 10 bases. The CDR3 DNA follows: TGCGCCAGCAGCCAAGCAGGGGTGGGCTACGAGCAGTACTTC. It codes for CASSQAGVGYEQYF.

The rearrangement uses TRBV7-3 and TRBJ2-1; 11 bases align to TRBD2. V dropped 5 bases and J dropped 5; count of bases not matched to a gene: 8. The CDR3 contains 16 residues. Germline V gene lookup returns CDR1 SGHTA and CDR2 FQGTGA. This CDR3 reads CASSRGLAGGHNEQFF. Here the CDR3 DNA reads TGTGCCAGCAGCCGGGGTCTAGCGGGGGGACACAATGAGCAGTTCTTC.

CDR3 in amino acids: CASSSRVGAWETQYF. CDR3 sequence (DNA): TGTGCCAGCAGCTCGAGGGTGGGGGCGTGGGAGACCCAGTACTTC. The chain employs TRBV5-4 and TRBJ2-5; weak D call: TRBD1 (6 bases). The length of the CDR3 is 15 residues. Trimming stripped 3 bases from V and 5 bases from J, with 17 bases between. Germline loops: CDR1 SGHNT, CDR2 YYREEE (reference sequence). The full variable domain, completed using reference TRBV5-4 and TRBJ2-5, is ETGVTQSPTHLIKTRGQQVTLRCSSQSGHNTVSWYQQALGQGPQFIFQYYREEENGRGNFPPRFSGLQFPNYSSELNVNALELDDSALYLCASSSRVGAWETQYFGPGTRLLVL.

The chain uses TRBV19 and TRBJ2-6; D assignment may be TRBD1 or TRBD2 (5 bases each). The germline V gene encodes CDR1 LNHDA and CDR2 SQIVND (reference sequence). V gave up 6 bases and J gave up 3 bases, with 9 bases separating them. This CDR3 contains 14 residues. DNA for the CDR3: TGTGCCAGTAGCCCGGGACGTGGGGCCAACGTCCTGACTTTC. Amino acids: CASSPGRGANVLTF.

V gene TRBV11-3 combines with J gene TRBJ2-3, with 8 bases that match TRBD2. The CDR3 length is 15 residues. V lost 2 bases to trimming and J lost 0 bases; unmatched junction nucleotides: 1. Germline V CDR1 and CDR2: SGHNT, YENEEA. DNA of the CDR3: TGTGCCAGCAGCTTAACTAGCGGAAGCACAGATACGCAGTATTTT. Amino acid sequence: CASSLTSGSTDTQYF.

V and J are TRBV18 and TRBJ2-6; D is tentatively TRBD1 or TRBD2 (5 bases each). The CDR3 runs 17 residues. From germline, CDR1 is KGHSH and CDR2 LQKENI. V was shortened by 3 bases and J by 4 bases, with 16 bases between the two germline ends. CDR3 region: CASSPTGTGAGANVLTF. CDR3 DNA: TGTGCCAGCTCACCCACCGGGACGGGCGCAGGGGCCAACGTCCTGACTTTC. Based on the CDR3 plus reference TRBV18 and TRBJ2-6, the full variable domain is NAGVMQNPRHLVRRRGQEARLRCSPMKGHSHVYWYRQLPEEGLKFMVYLQKENIIDESGMPKERFSAEFPKEGPSILRIQQVVRGDSAAYFCASSPTGTGAGANVLTFGAGSRLTVL.

The V call is TRBV19, the J call TRBJ1-2; tentative D call: TRBD1 (6 bases). The V and J ends lost 5 bases and 8 bases respectively, with 18 bases between them. In germline, CDR1 is LNHDA, CDR2 SQIVND (reference sequence). This CDR3 spans 14 amino acids. The CDR3 DNA reads as TGTGCCAGTAGTGCGCTCGACAGGTTTATCGGCTACACCTTC. Translated, it gives CASSALDRFIGYTF. Full variable domain (rest looked up from reference TRBV19 and TRBJ1-2): DGGITQSPKYLFRKEGQNVTLSCEQNLNHDAMYWYRQDPGQGLRLIYYSQIVNDFQKGDIAEGYSVSREKKESFPLTVTSAQKNPTAFYLCASSALDRFIGYTFGSGTRLTVV.

The chain recombines TRBV4-1 with TRBJ2-7; D gene ambiguous. V lost 2 bases to trimming and J lost 0 bases, with 14 bases between them. The CDR3 contains 16 residues. Germline lookup yields CDR1 MGHRA and CDR2 YSYEKL. Written as DNA, the CDR3 is TGCGCCAGCAGCCAACGTTACAGTCCATCCTCCTACGAGCAGTACTTC. This codes for CASSQRYSPSSYEQYF.

The genes are TRBV5-1 and TRBJ2-5; D ambiguous. Per germline, CDR1 SGHRS and CDR2 YFSETQ. V was pared by 5 bases and J by 1 base, with 12 bases between. The CDR3 is 14 residues long. CDR3 nucleotides: TGCGCCAGCAGTCCGCAGCCAGGCCAAGAGACCCAGTACTTC. Translated: CASSPQPGQETQYF.

In this sample, this clone turned up once. The chain combines TRBV5-6 with TRBJ2-7; 9 bases fit TRBD2. Germline values: CDR1 SGHDT, CDR2 YYEEEE. This CDR3 has 16 amino acids. Trimming cost V 2 bases and J 3 bases; bases outside gene matches: 9. The CDR3 loop is CASSLSLAGKFYEQYF. For the CDR3, the DNA is TGTGCCAGCAGCTTAAGTCTAGCGGGGAAATTCTACGAGCAGTACTTC.